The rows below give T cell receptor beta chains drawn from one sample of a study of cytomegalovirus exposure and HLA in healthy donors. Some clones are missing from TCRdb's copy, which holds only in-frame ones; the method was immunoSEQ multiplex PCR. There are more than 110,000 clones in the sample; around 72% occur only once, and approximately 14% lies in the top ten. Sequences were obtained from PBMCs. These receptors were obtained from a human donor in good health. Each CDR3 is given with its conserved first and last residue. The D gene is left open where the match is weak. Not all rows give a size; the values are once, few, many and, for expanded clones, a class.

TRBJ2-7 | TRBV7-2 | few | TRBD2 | CASSLAAGGAYEQYF | TGTGCCAGCAGCTTAGCAGCGGGGGGGGCCTACGAGCAGTACTTC
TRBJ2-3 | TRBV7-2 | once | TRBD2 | CASSLGGGETDTQYF | TGTGCCAGCAGCTTAGGTGGGGGGGAGACAGATACGCAGTATTTT
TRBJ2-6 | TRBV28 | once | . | CASSSQGPGANVLTF | TGTGCCAGCAGTTCTCAGGGTCCGGGGGCCAACGTCCTGACTTTC
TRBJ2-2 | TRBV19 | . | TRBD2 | CASSLAGGYTGELFF | TGTGCCAGTAGTCTAGCGGGAGGGTACACCGGGGAGCTGTTTTTT
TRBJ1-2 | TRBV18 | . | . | CASSPTEFGYTF | TGTGCCAGCTCACCCACAGAATTCGGCTACACCTTC
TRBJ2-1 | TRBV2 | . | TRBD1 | CASSARTGGNNEQFF | TGTGCCAGCTCTGCGCGGACAGGGGGAAATAATGAGCAGTTCTTC
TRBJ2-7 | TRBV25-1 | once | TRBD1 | CASRYGTGEQYEQYF | TGTGCCAGCAGGTATGGGACAGGGGAACAATACGAACAGTACTTC
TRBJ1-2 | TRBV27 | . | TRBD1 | CASSLQGAWPYGYTF | TGTGCCAGCAGTTTACAGGGGGCTTGGCCCTATGGCTACACCTTC
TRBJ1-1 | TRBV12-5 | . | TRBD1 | CASGSGTGGFEAFF | TGTGCTAGTGGTTCCGGGACAGGGGGCTTTGAAGCTTTCTTT
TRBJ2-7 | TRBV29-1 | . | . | CSVGFGGPPYEQYF | TGCAGCGTTGGTTTCGGGGGGCCCCCCTACGAGCAGTACTTC
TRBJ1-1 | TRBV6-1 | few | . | CASSYRQLTEAFF | TGTGCCAGCAGTTATCGACAGCTCACTGAAGCTTTCTTT
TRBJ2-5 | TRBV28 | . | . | CASLTVGETQYF | TGTGCCAGCCTGACAGTGGGGGAGACCCAGTACTTC
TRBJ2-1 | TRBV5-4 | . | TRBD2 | CASSFLAGGLDNEQFF | TGTGCCAGCAGCTTCCTAGCGGGGGGCCTGGACAATGAGCAGTTCTTC
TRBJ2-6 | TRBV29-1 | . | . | CSVGLWGDSGANVLTF | TGCAGCGTTGGTCTTTGGGGCGATTCGGGGGCCAACGTCCTGACTTTC
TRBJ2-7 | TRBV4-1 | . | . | CASSQERGLQGRGYEQYF | TGCGCCAGCAGCCAAGAGAGGGGACTACAGGGAAGGGGCTACGAGCAGTACTTC
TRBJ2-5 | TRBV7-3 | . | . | CASSLSRWTTQYF | TGTGCCAGCAGCTTAAGTCGCTGGACTACCCAGTACTTC
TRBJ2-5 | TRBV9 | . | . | CASSVAGVMETQYF | TGTGCCAGCAGCGTAGCGGGGGTGATGGAGACCCAGTACTTC
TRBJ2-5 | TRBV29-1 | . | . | CSVRTDQETQYF | TGCAGCGTCCGGACAGATCAAGAGACCCAGTACTTC
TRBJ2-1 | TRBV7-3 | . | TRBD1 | CASSLIGGNKNEQFF | TGTGCCAGCAGCTTAATAGGGGGCAATAAAAATGAGCAGTTCTTC
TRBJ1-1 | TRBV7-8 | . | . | CASSLVMVDTEVRDTEAFF | TGTGCCAGCAGCTTAGTTATGGTGGACACGGAAGTTAGAGACACTGAAGCTTTCTTT
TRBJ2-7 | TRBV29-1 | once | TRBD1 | CSVAKGTGGWYEQYF | TGCAGCGTAGCTAAAGGGACAGGGGGTTGGTACGAGCAGTACTTC
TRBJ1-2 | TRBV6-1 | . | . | CASSERMGQRGYTF | TGTGCCAGCAGTGAAAGGATGGGGCAACGTGGCTACACCTTC
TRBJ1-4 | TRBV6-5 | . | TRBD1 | CASSMGQGRNKLFF | TGTGCCAGCAGCATGGGACAGGGAAGGAATAAACTGTTTTTT
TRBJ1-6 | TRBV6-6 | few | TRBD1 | CASSPDRGLSPLHF | TGTGCCAGCAGCCCCGACAGGGGGCTGTCACCCCTCCACTTT
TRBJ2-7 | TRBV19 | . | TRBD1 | CASSPTTGGGYEQYF | TGTGCCAGTAGTCCCACGACAGGGGGAGGCTACGAGCAGTACTTC
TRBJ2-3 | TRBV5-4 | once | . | CASSPGADTQYF | TGTGCCAGCAGCCCGGGGGCAGATACGCAGTATTTT
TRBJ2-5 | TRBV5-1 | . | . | CASSLGVRLRAKETQYF | TGCGCCAGCAGCTTGGGAGTCAGGTTGCGGGCTAAAGAGACCCAGTACTTC
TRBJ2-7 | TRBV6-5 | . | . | CASRSRGPYEQYF | TGTGCCAGCAGATCCAGGGGCCCCTACGAGCAGTACTTC
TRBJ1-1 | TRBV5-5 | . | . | CASSMGTPLAFF | TGTGCCAGCAGCATGGGGACACCACTAGCTTTCTTT
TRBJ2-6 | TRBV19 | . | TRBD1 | CASSPRGQGAIGFSGANVLTF | TGTGCCAGTAGTCCAAGGGGACAGGGGGCAATTGGGTTCTCTGGGGCCAACGTCCTGACTTTC